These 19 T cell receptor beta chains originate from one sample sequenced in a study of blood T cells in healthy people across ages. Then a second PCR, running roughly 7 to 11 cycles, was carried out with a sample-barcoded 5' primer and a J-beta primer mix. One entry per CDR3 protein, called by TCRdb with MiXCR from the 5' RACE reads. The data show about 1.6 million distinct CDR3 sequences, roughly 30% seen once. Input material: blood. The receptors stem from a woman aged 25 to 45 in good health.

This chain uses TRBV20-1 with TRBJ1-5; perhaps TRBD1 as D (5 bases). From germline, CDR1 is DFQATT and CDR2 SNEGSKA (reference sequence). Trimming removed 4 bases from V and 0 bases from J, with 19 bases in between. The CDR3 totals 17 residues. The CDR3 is CSAKTAQGSRSNQPQHF. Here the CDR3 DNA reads TGCAGTGCTAAGACAGCGCAAGGGAGTCGTAGCAATCAGCCCCAGCATTTT.

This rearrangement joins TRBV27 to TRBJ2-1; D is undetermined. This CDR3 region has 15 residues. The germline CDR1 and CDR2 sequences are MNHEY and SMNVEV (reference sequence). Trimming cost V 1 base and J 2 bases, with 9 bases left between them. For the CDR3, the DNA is TGTGCCAGCAGTTTATTTGGCGAGACCTACAATGAGCAGTTCTTC. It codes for CASSLFGETYNEQFF.

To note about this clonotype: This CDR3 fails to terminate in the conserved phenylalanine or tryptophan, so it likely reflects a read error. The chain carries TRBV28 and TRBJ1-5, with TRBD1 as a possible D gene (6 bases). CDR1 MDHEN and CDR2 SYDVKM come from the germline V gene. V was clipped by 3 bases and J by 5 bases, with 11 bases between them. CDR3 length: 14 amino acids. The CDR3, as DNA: TGTGCCAGCAGTTTGGGGCAGGGGTATCAGCCCCAGCATGTT. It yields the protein CASSLGQGYQPQHV.

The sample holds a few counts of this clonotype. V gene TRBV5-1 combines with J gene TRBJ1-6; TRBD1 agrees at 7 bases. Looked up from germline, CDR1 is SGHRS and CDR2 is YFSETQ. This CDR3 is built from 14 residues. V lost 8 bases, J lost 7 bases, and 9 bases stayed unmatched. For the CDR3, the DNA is TGCGCCAGTTCCGACAGGGTGGGCAATTCACCCCTCCACTTT. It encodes CASSDRVGNSPLHF.

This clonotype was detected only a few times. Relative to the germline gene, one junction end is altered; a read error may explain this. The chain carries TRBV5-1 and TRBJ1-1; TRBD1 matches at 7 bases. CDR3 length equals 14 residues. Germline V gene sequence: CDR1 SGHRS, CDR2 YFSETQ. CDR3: CASSVDRLNTEAFF. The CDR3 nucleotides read TGTGCCAGCAGCGTGGACAGGTTGAACACTGAAGCTTTCTTT.

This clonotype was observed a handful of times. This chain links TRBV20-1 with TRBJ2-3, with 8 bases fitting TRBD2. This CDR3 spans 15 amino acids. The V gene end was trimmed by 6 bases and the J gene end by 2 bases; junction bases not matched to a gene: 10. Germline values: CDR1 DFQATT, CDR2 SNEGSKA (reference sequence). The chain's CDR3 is CSATPPLAVTDTQYF. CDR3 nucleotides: TGCAGTGCAACCCCCCCACTAGCGGTCACAGATACGCAGTATTTT.

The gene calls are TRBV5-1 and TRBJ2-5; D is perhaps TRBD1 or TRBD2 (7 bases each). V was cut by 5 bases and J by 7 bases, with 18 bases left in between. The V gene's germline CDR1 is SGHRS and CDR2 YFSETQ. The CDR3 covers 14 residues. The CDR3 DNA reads TGCGCCAGCAGGGGAGGGGGCTGGGAAGGGACCCAGTACTTC. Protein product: CASRGGGWEGTQYF.

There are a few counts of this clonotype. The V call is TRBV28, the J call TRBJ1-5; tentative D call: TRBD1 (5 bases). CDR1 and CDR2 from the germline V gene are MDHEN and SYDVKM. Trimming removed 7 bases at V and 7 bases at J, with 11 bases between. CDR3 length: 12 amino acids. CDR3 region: CASKAGSQPQHF. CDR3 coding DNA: TGTGCCAGCAAGGCAGGGAGCCAGCCCCAGCATTTT.

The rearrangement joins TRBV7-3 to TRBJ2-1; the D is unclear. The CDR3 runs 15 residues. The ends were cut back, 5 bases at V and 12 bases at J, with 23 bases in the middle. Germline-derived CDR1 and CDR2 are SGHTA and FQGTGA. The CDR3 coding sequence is TGTGCCAGCAGCCCTTCATTAGGACGAACCGGGCCGCAGTTCTTC. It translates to CASSPSLGRTGPQFF.

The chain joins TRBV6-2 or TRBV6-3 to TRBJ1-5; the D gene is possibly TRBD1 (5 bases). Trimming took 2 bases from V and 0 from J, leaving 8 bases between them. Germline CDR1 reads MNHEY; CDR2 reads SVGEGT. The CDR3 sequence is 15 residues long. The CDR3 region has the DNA TGTGCCAGCAGTTACGAGGGGAATAGCAATCAGCCCCAGCATTTT. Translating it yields CASSYEGNSNQPQHF.

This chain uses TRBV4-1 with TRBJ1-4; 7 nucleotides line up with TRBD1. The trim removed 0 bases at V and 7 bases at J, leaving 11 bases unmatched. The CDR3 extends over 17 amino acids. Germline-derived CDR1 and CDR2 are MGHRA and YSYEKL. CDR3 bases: TGCGCCAGCAGCCAAGATGGGTTACAGGGGACGGGTGAAAAACTGTTTTTT. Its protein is CASSQDGLQGTGEKLFF.

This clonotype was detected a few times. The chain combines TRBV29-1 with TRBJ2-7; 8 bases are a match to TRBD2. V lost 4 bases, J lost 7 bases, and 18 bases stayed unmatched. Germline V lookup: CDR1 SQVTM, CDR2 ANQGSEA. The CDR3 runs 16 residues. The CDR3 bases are TGCAGCGTTGGGAGGTATAGTAGCGGGGTGTCGGGAGAGCAGTACTTC. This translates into CSVGRYSSGVSGEQYF.

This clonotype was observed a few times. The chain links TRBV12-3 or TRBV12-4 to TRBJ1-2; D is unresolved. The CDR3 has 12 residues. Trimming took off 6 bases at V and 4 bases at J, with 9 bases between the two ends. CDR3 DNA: TGTGCCAGCAGGATCAGGCGCTATGGCTACACCTTC. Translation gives CASRIRRYGYTF.

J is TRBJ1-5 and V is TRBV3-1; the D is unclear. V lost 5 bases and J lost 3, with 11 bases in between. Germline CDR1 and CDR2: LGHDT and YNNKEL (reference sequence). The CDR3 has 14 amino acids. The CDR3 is CASSAALLNQPQHF. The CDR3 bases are TGTGCCAGCAGCGCGGCCCTTCTCAATCAGCCCCAGCATTTT.

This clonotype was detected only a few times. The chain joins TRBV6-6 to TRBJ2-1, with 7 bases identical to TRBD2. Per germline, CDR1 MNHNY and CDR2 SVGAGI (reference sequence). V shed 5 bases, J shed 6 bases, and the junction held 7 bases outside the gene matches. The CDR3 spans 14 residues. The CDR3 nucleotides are TGTGCCAGCAGTCGTGCGACTAGCCCCAATGAGCAGTTCTTC. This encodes CASSRATSPNEQFF.

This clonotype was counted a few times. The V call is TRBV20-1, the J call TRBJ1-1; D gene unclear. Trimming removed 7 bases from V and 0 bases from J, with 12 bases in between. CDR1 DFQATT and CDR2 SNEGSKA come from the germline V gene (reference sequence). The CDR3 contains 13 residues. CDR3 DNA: TGCAGTGAGGTCCGAAACATGAACACTGAAGCTTTCTTT. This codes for CSEVRNMNTEAFF.

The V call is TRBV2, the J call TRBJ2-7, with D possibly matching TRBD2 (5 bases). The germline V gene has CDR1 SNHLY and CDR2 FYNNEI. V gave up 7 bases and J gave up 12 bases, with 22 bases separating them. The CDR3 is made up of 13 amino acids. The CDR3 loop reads CASTTRVSETRYF. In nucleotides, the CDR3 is TGTGCCAGCACCACTAGAGTGTCAGAGACCCGGTACTTC.

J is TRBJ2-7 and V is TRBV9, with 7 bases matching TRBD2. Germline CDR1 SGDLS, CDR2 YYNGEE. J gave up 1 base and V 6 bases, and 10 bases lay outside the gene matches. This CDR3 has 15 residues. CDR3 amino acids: CASNVGGDPSYEQYF. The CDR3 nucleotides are TGTGCCAGCAACGTTGGGGGGGATCCTTCCTACGAGCAGTACTTC.

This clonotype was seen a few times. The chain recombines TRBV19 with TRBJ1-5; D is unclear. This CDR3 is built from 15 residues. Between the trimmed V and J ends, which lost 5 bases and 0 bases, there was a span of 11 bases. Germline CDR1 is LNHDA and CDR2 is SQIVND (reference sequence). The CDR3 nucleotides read TGTGCCAGTAGTGAGGGCGTCTATAGCAATCAGCCCCAGCATTTT. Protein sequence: CASSEGVYSNQPQHF.